A single sample gave rise to the 28 T cell receptor beta chains below, sequenced in a study of T cells in Graves' hyperthyroidism and ophthalmopathy. The investigators amplified TCR beta CDR3 regions from RNA transcripts. During a first-round RT-PCR of the TCR CDR3, the HTBI primer set was used. TCRdb re-called the multiplex PCR reads with MiXCR, one entry per CDR3 protein. The repertoire has approximately 430,000 distinct CDR3 sequences, roughly 14% of them found once; the top ten carry about 13%. The sequenced sample consisted of blood. These receptors came from a man aged 18 to 29 with Graves' ophthalmopathy.

The V gene is TRBV4-1, the J gene TRBJ2-5; D remains ambiguous. From germline, CDR1 is MGHRA and CDR2 YSYEKL. The CDR3 length is 13 residues. Trimming took off 3 bases at V and 5 bases at J, with 10 bases between the two ends. The CDR3 sequence is CASSQANFETQYF. In DNA, the CDR3 is TGCGCCAGCAGCCAGGCTAACTTTGAGACCCAGTACTTC.

This chain joins TRBV18 and TRBJ2-1; 13 nucleotides agree with TRBD2. This CDR3 contains 19 residues. Per the germline V gene, CDR1 is KGHSH and CDR2 is LQKENI. V trimming: 3 bases; J trimming: 8 bases; junction bases outside the gene matches: 16. The CDR3 protein is CASSPRDNRLAGGAYEQFF. The CDR3 nucleotides are TGTGCCAGCTCACCCCGGGACAATAGACTAGCGGGAGGAGCGTATGAGCAGTTCTTC.

This clonotype was counted at least ten times. The chain carries TRBV3-1 and TRBJ1-2; 7 bases map to TRBD1. Germline V lookup: CDR1 LGHDT, CDR2 YNNKEL (reference sequence). This CDR3 contains 16 residues. The junction had 12 bases not matched to a gene; V was cut back by 1 base and J by 7 bases. The CDR3 sequence is CASSQGTGRGMGGYTF. CDR3 coding DNA: TGTGCCAGCAGCCAAGGTACCGGCAGGGGGATGGGTGGCTACACCTTC.

This clonotype was picked up a small number of times. The chain recombines TRBV12-3 or TRBV12-4 with TRBJ1-2; a possible D gene is TRBD1 (6 bases). The V end lost 3 bases, the J end lost 12 bases, and 14 bases lay between the germline ends. There are 12 residues in the CDR3. The CDR3 DNA follows: TGTGCCAGCAGTTTGGCAGGCGAGGGGGACACCTTC. It specifies CASSLAGEGDTF.

In this sample, this clonotype turned up many times. The J gene is TRBJ1-2, the V gene TRBV2, with 7 nucleotides matching TRBD1. CDR3 size: 13 residues. V lost 4 bases, J lost 2 bases, and 1 base stayed unmatched. CDR1 is SNHLY and CDR2 is FYNNEI in the germline V gene. CDR3 DNA: TGTGCCAGCAGTGTACAGGGGAACTATGGCTACACCTTC. Amino acids: CASSVQGNYGYTF.

This clonotype was observed many times. The chain combines TRBV3-1 with TRBJ2-3, with 12 bases identical to TRBD2. V shed 3 bases and J 6 bases; nucleotides not matched to a gene: 4. Germline V lookup: CDR1 LGHDT, CDR2 YNNKEL (reference sequence). This CDR3 comprises 15 residues. The CDR3 loop is CASSQTSGRVDTQYF. In nucleotides, the CDR3 is TGTGCCAGCAGCCAGACTAGCGGGAGAGTGGATACGCAGTATTTT.

This clonotype was detected many times. The V gene is TRBV5-1, the J gene TRBJ2-7, with a tentative D call TRBD2 (6 bases). Per the germline V gene, CDR1 is SGHRS and CDR2 is YFSETQ. V dropped 0 bases and J dropped 0 bases, with 10 bases sitting between them. The CDR3 contains 15 residues. The CDR3 sequence: CASSLAGGNSYEQYF. The CDR3 DNA follows: TGCGCCAGCAGCTTGGCAGGCGGGAACTCCTACGAGCAGTACTTC.

V gene TRBV29-1 combines with J gene TRBJ1-2; 10 nucleotides agree with TRBD1. The CDR3 spans 13 residues. CDR1 is SQVTM and CDR2 is ANQGSEA in the germline V gene. Trimming removed 7 bases from V and 4 bases from J; junction bases left unmatched: 6. The CDR3 protein is CSASGQGLYGYTF. The CDR3 DNA sequence: TGCAGCGCTTCGGGACAGGGGCTCTATGGCTACACCTTC.

The chain links TRBV6-5 to TRBJ1-6; no definite D call. This CDR3 spans 16 amino acids. The V end lost 0 bases, the J end lost 9 bases, and 15 bases lay between the germline ends. Germline CDR1 reads MNHEY; CDR2 reads SVGAGI. The CDR3 DNA is TGTGCCAGCAGTTACTCGAAAGTGGCGATAGGTTCACCCCTCCACTTT. It translates to CASSYSKVAIGSPLHF.

This rearrangement joins TRBV10-1 to TRBJ2-3; the match to TRBD2 covers 9 bases. The germline gives CDR1 WNHNN, CDR2 SYGVQD (reference sequence). CDR3 length: 13 amino acids. The ends lost 8 bases at V and 5 bases at J; junction bases unmatched: 5. The CDR3 loop is CASGARGGDTQYF. The DNA of the CDR3 is TGCGCCAGCGGAGCGCGGGGGGGAGATACGCAGTATTTT.

This clonotype was counted only a few times. This rearrangement joins TRBV20-1 to TRBJ2-7; D is perhaps TRBD2 (6 bases). The ends were cut back, 7 bases at V and 2 bases at J, with 12 bases in the middle. Germline values: CDR1 DFQATT, CDR2 SNEGSKA (reference sequence). The CDR3 contains 12 residues. CDR3 DNA sequence: TGCAGTGTTTCGGGAGCAACCTACGAGCAGTACTTC. It codes for CSVSGATYEQYF.

In its sample, this clonotype was seen many times. The V and J genes are TRBV12-5 and TRBJ1-2; weak D call: TRBD1 (6 bases). Between the trimmed V and J ends, which lost 2 bases and 8 bases, there was a span of 27 bases. Looked up from germline, CDR1 is LGHNT and CDR2 is FRNRAP. This CDR3 is 18 amino acids long. The CDR3 is CASGLPPPSLQGPYGYTF. The CDR3 DNA is TGTGCTAGTGGTTTGCCCCCGCCCTCTCTACAGGGACCGTACGGCTACACCTTC.

This clonotype has at least ten counts. This chain links TRBV19 with TRBJ1-5; possibly TRBD1 for D (5 bases). Germline V gene sequence: CDR1 LNHDA, CDR2 SQIVND (reference sequence). V lost 5 bases, J lost 5 bases, and 16 bases lay in between. The CDR3 length is 15 residues. This CDR3 is CASSVAGLGDQPQHF. The CDR3 region has the DNA TGTGCCAGTAGTGTCGCAGGGCTGGGGGATCAGCCCCAGCATTTT.

The V and J genes are TRBV15 and TRBJ2-7; TRBD1 matches at 9 bases. J gave up 2 bases and V 10 bases, and 9 bases lay outside the gene matches. The CDR3 loop spans 14 amino acids. From germline, CDR1 is LNHNV and CDR2 YYDKDF (reference sequence). CDR3 in amino acids: CAIRTGVGTYEQYF. The CDR3 coding sequence is TGTGCCATTCGGACAGGGGTGGGCACCTACGAGCAGTACTTC.

This clonotype has only one observation. The chain employs TRBV24-1 and TRBJ2-3, with 7 bases aligning to TRBD1. V lost 0 bases and J lost 0; bases outside the gene matches: 8. Germline-derived CDR1 and CDR2 are KGHDR and SFDVKD. The CDR3 is 18 residues long. The CDR3 reads CATSDLRSGQSSTDTQYF. The CDR3 bases are TGTGCCACCAGTGATTTGCGATCGGGACAGAGTAGCACAGATACGCAGTATTTT.

This clonotype was recorded many times. The junction departs from the called germline gene at one end, perhaps through a read error. This chain connects TRBV11-2 to TRBJ2-1; 8 positions agree with TRBD2. The CDR3 totals 19 residues. From germline, CDR1 is SGHAT and CDR2 FQNNGV. The CDR3 DNA reads as TGTGCCAGCAGCTTAAGAGCAGGGCCGAGGACTAGCTCCCACAATGAGCAGTTCTTC. Protein: CASSLRAGPRTSSHNEQFF.

This clonotype was detected only a few times. The rearrangement joins TRBV7-9 to TRBJ2-6; 10 bases are shared with TRBD1. The junction had 5 bases not matched to a gene; V was cut back by 5 bases and J by 4 bases. There are 16 residues in the CDR3. CDR1 and CDR2 from the germline V gene are SEHNR and FQNEAQ (reference sequence). The CDR3 DNA is TGTGCCAGCAGCAGACAGGGGGCAAGGGGGGCCAACGTCCTGACTTTC. As protein: CASSRQGARGANVLTF. The variable domain in full, with the rest retrieved from reference TRBV7-9 and TRBJ2-6, is DTGVSQNPRHKITKRGQNVTFRCDPISEHNRLYWYRQTLGQGPEFLTYFQNEAQLEKSRLLSDRFSAERPKGSFSTLEIQRTEQGDSAMYLCASSRQGARGANVLTFGAGSRLTVL.

In its sample, this clonotype was seen many times. The chain joins TRBV29-1 to TRBJ2-2; D is tentatively TRBD1 or TRBD2 (5 bases each). Per germline, CDR1 SQVTM and CDR2 ANQGSEA. This CDR3 is 15 amino acids long. The V end was cut by 1 base, the J end by 1 base, with 10 bases between. The chain's CDR3 is CSVEGRAGNTGELFF. The CDR3 DNA sequence: TGCAGCGTTGAAGGCAGGGCGGGGAACACCGGGGAGCTGTTTTTT.

This clonotype was seen repeatedly, ten times or more. The rearrangement joins TRBV7-8 to TRBJ1-3; D gene unclear. Looked up from germline, CDR1 is SGHVS and CDR2 is FQNEAQ. V was cut by 2 bases and J by 0 bases, with 8 bases left in between. The CDR3 contains 15 residues. The CDR3 DNA is TGTGCCAGCAGCTTACACTACCTCTCTGGAAACACCATATATTTT. Translated, it gives CASSLHYLSGNTIYF.

This rearrangement joins TRBV6-1 to TRBJ2-2; 9 bases line up with TRBD2. This CDR3 contains 16 residues. Unmatched junction bases numbered 5, after V lost 6 bases and J lost 0 bases. Germline loops: CDR1 MNHNS, CDR2 SASEGT. CDR3 nucleotides: TGTGCCAGCAGCCTTCGCGGGGGGGCGAACACCGGGGAGCTGTTTTTT. Its translation is CASSLRGGANTGELFF.

This clonotype has at least ten counts. The chain couples TRBV20-1 to TRBJ2-5, with TRBD2 matching over 14 bases. The CDR3 length is 15 residues. Trimming removed 6 bases from V and 6 bases from J; junction bases left unmatched: 9. Per the germline V gene, CDR1 is DFQATT and CDR2 is SNEGSKA (reference sequence). CDR3 residues: CSATDRTSGRKTQYF. The CDR3 DNA sequence: TGCAGTGCAACTGACAGGACTAGCGGGAGGAAGACCCAGTACTTC.

The V and J genes are TRBV13 and TRBJ2-3; 14 bases fit TRBD2. The V segment lost 5 bases and the J segment 5 bases; nucleotides outside the gene matches: 3. The CDR3 consists of 15 residues. CDR1 is PRHDT and CDR2 is FYEKMQ in the germline V gene (reference sequence). The CDR3 loop is CASSTGLAGGDTQYF. The CDR3 DNA is TGTGCCAGCAGCACAGGACTAGCGGGAGGAGATACGCAGTATTTT.

The chain links TRBV27 to TRBJ2-6; tentatively, D is TRBD2 (8 bases). CDR3 length: 18 residues. V shed 5 bases and J shed 3 bases, with 20 bases lying between them. Germline CDR1 MNHEY, CDR2 SMNVEV (reference sequence). This CDR3 is CASSLSGRGLGGANVLTF. CDR3 in DNA: TGTGCCAGCAGTCTCTCCGGGAGGGGGCTCGGTGGGGCCAACGTCCTGACTTTC.

There are many counts of this clonotype. This chain uses TRBV12-3 or TRBV12-4 with TRBJ2-7; D is uncertain. Trimming cost V 3 bases and J 0 bases, with 9 bases left between them. This CDR3 has 14 amino acids. Here the CDR3 reads CASSLQSHSYEQYF. CDR3 DNA: TGTGCCAGCAGTTTGCAGAGCCACTCCTACGAGCAGTACTTC.

This clonotype has ten or more counts. The chain has TRBV28 and TRBJ2-1, with D hard to call. The germline CDR1 and CDR2 sequences are MDHEN and SYDVKM. V lost 3 bases to trimming and J lost 8 bases, with 11 bases between them. The CDR3 has 13 residues. CDR3 amino acids: CASSFWPLHEQFF. The CDR3 DNA follows: TGTGCCAGCAGTTTCTGGCCGCTACATGAGCAGTTCTTC.

The chain has TRBV7-8 and TRBJ2-5; 16 positions match TRBD2. The V and J ends lost 4 bases and 5 bases, in that order; junction bases with no gene match: 19. Germline V lookup: CDR1 SGHVS, CDR2 FQNEAQ. The CDR3 length is 21 residues. This chain's CDR3 is CASSSRPGLAGGPGSKETQYF. As DNA, the CDR3 is TGTGCCAGCAGCTCTCGCCCGGGACTAGCGGGGGGGCCTGGAAGTAAGGAGACCCAGTACTTC.

This clonotype was recorded a few times. The rearrangement links TRBV9 to TRBJ1-1; perhaps TRBD1 as D (5 bases). The V and J ends lost 0 bases and 6 bases respectively, with 18 bases between them. The germline gives CDR1 SGDLS, CDR2 YYNGEE. The CDR3 has 16 amino acids. The CDR3 DNA sequence: TGTGCCAGCAGCGTAGAATTGGGGGGGGGGAGCGCTGAAGCTTTCTTT. It codes for CASSVELGGGSAEAFF.

This CDR3 is CASTDRGGQPQHF. The CDR3 DNA follows: TGTGCCAGTACCGACAGGGGAGGTCAGCCCCAGCATTTT. The genes are TRBV19 and TRBJ1-5, with 8 bases lining up with TRBD1. Germline V gene lookup returns CDR1 LNHDA and CDR2 SQIVND (reference sequence). V was pared by 7 bases and J by 6 bases, with 5 bases of the junction left unmatched. This CDR3 has 13 residues. Filled out from reference TRBV19 and TRBJ1-5, the complete variable domain reads DGGITQSPKYLFRKEGQNVTLSCEQNLNHDAMYWYRQDPGQGLRLIYYSQIVNDFQKGDIAEGYSVSREKKESFPLTVTSAQKNPTAFYLCASTDRGGQPQHFGDGTRLSIL.